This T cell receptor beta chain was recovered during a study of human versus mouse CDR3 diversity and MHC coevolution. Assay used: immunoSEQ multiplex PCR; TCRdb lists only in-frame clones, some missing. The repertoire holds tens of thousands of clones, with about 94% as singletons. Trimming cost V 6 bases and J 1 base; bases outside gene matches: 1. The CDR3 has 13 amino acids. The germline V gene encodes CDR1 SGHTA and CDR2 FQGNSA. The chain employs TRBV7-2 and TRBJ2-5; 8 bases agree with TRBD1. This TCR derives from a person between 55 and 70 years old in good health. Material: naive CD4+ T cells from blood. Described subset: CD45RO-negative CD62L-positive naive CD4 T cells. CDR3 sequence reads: CASRTGGQETQYF. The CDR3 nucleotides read TGTGCCAGCAGAACAGGGGGCCAAGAGACCCAGTACTTC. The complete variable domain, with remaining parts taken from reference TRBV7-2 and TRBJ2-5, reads GAGVSQSPSNKVTEKGKDVELRCDPISGHTALYWYRQSLGQGLEFLIYFQGNSAPDKSGLPSDRFSAERTGGSVSTLTIQRTQQEDSAVYLCASRTGGQETQYFGPGTRLLVL.